The clone carrying this T cell receptor beta chain was found once. Its antigen is not identified. The TCR beta cDNA libraries contained unique molecular identifiers. A population of about 1 to 11 million T cells gave rise to roughly 0.5 million cDNA molecules. TCRdb processed the PCR reads anew with MiXCR; each CDR3 protein has one entry. The top ten hold 11% of the sample, which has almost 700,000 distinct CDR3 sequences, 55% to 60% seen once. V trimming: 6 bases; J trimming: 6 bases; junction bases outside the gene matches: 6. This CDR3 is 13 amino acids long. The sample belongs to a study of post-analysis software for immune sequencing data. About the research overall: The patients showed relapsing-remitting, secondary progressive and progressive-relapsing multiple sclerosis courses.

Overall study results and limits: Patients with multiple sclerosis recorded significantly lower normalized Chao1 diversity than controls, the study found. The authors found that F measure strongly co-clustered same-batch samples. Patients showed TRBV5-6, TRBV5-1 and TRBV20-1 among four to six TRBV segments more frequent than in controls.

The receptor comes from a girl aged 2-10 years with multiple sclerosis. The sample taken for sequencing was blood. This chain links TRBV12-3 or TRBV12-4 with TRBJ2-7, with 9 bases fitting TRBD1. CDR3 DNA sequence: TGTGCCAGCAGCCGGACAGGGGCGAGCGAGCAGTACTTC. Its translation: CASSRTGASEQYF.